The 15 T cell receptor beta chains below all came from one sample that was sequenced in a study of early T cells in non-severe SARS-CoV-2 infection. TCRdb passed the 5' RACE reads through MiXCR, listing each CDR3 protein once. The profile shows 30,000 or so distinct CDR3 sequences, 5.6% of them singletons. Sequenced input: whole blood. These receptors originate from an adult who was a healthcare worker with PCR-confirmed SARS-CoV-2 infection or an uninfected control (not recorded which).

This clonotype was detected ten times or more. V and J are TRBV14 and TRBJ2-1; no definite D call. Germline CDR1 reads SGHDN; CDR2 reads FVKESK. V lost 0 bases and J lost 0, with 30 bases in between. This CDR3 is built from 23 residues. The CDR3 loop reads CASSQELGRTGPHHRSSYNEQFF. The CDR3 region has the DNA TGTGCCAGCAGCCAAGAGCTGGGCAGAACCGGGCCTCATCACCGGAGCTCCTACAATGAGCAGTTCTTC.

This clonotype was detected many times. This chain uses TRBV9 with TRBJ2-5; D is possibly TRBD1 or TRBD2 (5 bases each). The germline V gene has CDR1 SGDLS and CDR2 YYNGEE. Trimming left V 2 bases short and J 4 bases short, with 9 bases between. This CDR3 spans 13 amino acids. DNA of the CDR3: TGTGCCAGCAGCGTCGCTGGGACAGAGACCCAGTACTTC. This gives the protein CASSVAGTETQYF.

This clonotype was seen repeatedly, ten times or more. V gene TRBV5-4 combines with J gene TRBJ2-1, with 10 nucleotides matching TRBD1. This CDR3 contains 18 residues. V shed 2 bases and J 6 bases; nucleotides not matched to a gene: 14. Germline CDR1 reads SGHNT; CDR2 reads YYREEE (reference sequence). The CDR3 is CASSFRLSGTGVGNEQFF. In DNA, the CDR3 is TGTGCCAGCAGCTTTAGGCTTTCCGGGACAGGGGTTGGCAATGAGCAGTTCTTC.

This clonotype has at least ten counts. The rearrangement uses TRBV2 and TRBJ1-5, with D maybe TRBD1 (6 bases). V lost 6 bases, J lost 2 bases, and 14 bases lay in between. Germline CDR1 and CDR2: SNHLY and FYNNEI. There are 15 residues in the CDR3. This CDR3 reads CASSPDRTGNQPQHF. CDR3 in DNA: TGTGCCAGCAGCCCTGACAGGACGGGCAATCAGCCCCAGCATTTT. Variable domain in full (rest from reference TRBV2 and TRBJ1-5): EPEVTQTPSHQVTQMGQEVILRCVPISNHLYFYWYRQILGQKVEFLVSFYNNEISEKSEIFDDQFSVERPDGSNFTLKIRSTKLEDSAMYFCASSPDRTGNQPQHFGDGTRLSIL.

This clonotype was picked up many times. The chain carries TRBV5-5 and TRBJ2-5; D possibly corresponds to TRBD1 (6 bases). Trimming left V 1 base short and J 5 bases short, with 12 bases between. The CDR3 has 14 residues. Germline assignment: CDR1 SGHKS and CDR2 YYEKEE (reference sequence). The CDR3 DNA follows: TGTGCCAGCAGCTTGCGACAGGTTGGGGAGACCCAGTACTTC. Translated: CASSLRQVGETQYF.

This clonotype was seen ten or more times. This chain links TRBV18 with TRBJ2-1, with TRBD2 matching 12 bases. Germline V CDR1 and CDR2: KGHSH, LQKENI. The V gene end was trimmed by 3 bases and the J gene end by 0 bases; junction bases not matched to a gene: 6. The CDR3 is made up of 18 amino acids. The CDR3 DNA follows: TGTGCCAGCTCACCGGGGACTAGCGGGCTAAGCTCCTACAATGAGCAGTTCTTC. Its translation is CASSPGTSGLSSYNEQFF. Filled out from reference TRBV18 and TRBJ2-1, the complete variable domain reads NAGVMQNPRHLVRRRGQEARLRCSPMKGHSHVYWYRQLPEEGLKFMVYLQKENIIDESGMPKERFSAEFPKEGPSILRIQQVVRGDSAAYFCASSPGTSGLSSYNEQFFGPGTRLTVL.

This clonotype was seen repeatedly, ten times or more. The J gene is TRBJ2-7, the V gene TRBV6-5; possibly TRBD2 for D (5 bases). Trimming left V 0 bases short and J 2 bases short, with 11 bases between. CDR3 size: 15 residues. Germline loops: CDR1 MNHEY, CDR2 SVGAGI. CDR3 loop: CASSYSFTGTYEQYF. The DNA of the CDR3 is TGTGCCAGCAGTTACTCGTTTACGGGGACCTACGAGCAGTACTTC.

This clonotype was seen repeatedly, ten times or more. CDR3 coding DNA: TGTGCCATCAGTGAAAGTAGGGCAGGGAGGCTTGTCACTGAAGCTTTCTTT. Its protein is CAISESRAGRLVTEAFF. The V call is TRBV10-3, the J call TRBJ1-1; D is perhaps TRBD1 (5 bases). CDR3 size: 17 residues. V dropped 3 bases and J dropped 4 bases, with 21 bases sitting between them. CDR1 ENHRY and CDR2 SYGVKD come from the germline V gene.

This clonotype was seen only a few times. This may arise from a read error, as a much more abundant clone is one base away. This chain links TRBV7-2 with TRBJ2-3; D is ambiguous. Germline V CDR1 and CDR2: SGHTA, FQGNSA. CDR3 length: 14 amino acids. Here the CDR3 reads CASSLWGSTDTRYF. The CDR3 region has the DNA TGTGCCAGCAGCTTATGGGGAAGCACAGATACGCGGTATTTT.

This clonotype has a count of ten or more. V gene TRBV5-6 combines with J gene TRBJ2-7; D gene ambiguous. This CDR3 region has 11 residues. The ends were cut back, 3 bases at V and 2 bases at J, with 3 bases in the middle. CDR1 and CDR2 from the germline V gene are SGHDT and YYEEEE. The CDR3 bases are TGTGCCAGCAGCTCCGCCTACGAGCAGTACTTC. This codes for CASSSAYEQYF.

This clonotype was recorded many times. J is TRBJ1-2 and V is TRBV12-3 or TRBV12-4, with unresolved D. The CDR3 covers 14 residues. Trimming pared 0 bases from V and 5 bases from J, leaving 10 bases between. The CDR3 loop reads CASSLAPMEYGYTF. CDR3 nucleotides: TGTGCCAGCAGTTTAGCTCCCATGGAGTATGGCTACACCTTC.

The rearrangement links TRBV11-1 to TRBJ2-7; 8 bases map to TRBD1. The CDR3 runs 15 residues. The V gene's germline CDR1 is SGHAT and CDR2 FQDESV (reference sequence). The ends lost 5 bases at V and 2 bases at J; junction bases unmatched: 8. DNA for the CDR3: TGTGCCAGCAGCCTGATCGGGACAGGCACCTACGAGCAGTACTTC. It translates to CASSLIGTGTYEQYF. Combining the CDR3 with reference TRBV11-1 and TRBJ2-7 gives the whole variable domain EAEVAQSPRYKITEKSQAVAFWCDPISGHATLYWYRQILGQGPELLVQFQDESVVDDSQLPKDRFSAERLKGVDSTLKIQPAELGDSAMYLCASSLIGTGTYEQYFGPGTRLTVT.

Ten or more counts support this clonotype. The V call is TRBV11-2, the J call TRBJ2-1, with 15 nucleotides matching TRBD2. The CDR3 covers 18 residues. Germline V gene lookup returns CDR1 SGHAT and CDR2 FQNNGV. The ends lost 5 bases at V and 2 bases at J; junction bases unmatched: 7. CDR3: CASSPGTSGRRTYNEQFF. As DNA, the CDR3 is TGTGCCAGCAGCCCAGGGACTAGCGGGAGGAGGACCTACAATGAGCAGTTCTTC.

This clonotype came up many times. The genes are TRBV10-1 and TRBJ2-7, with D uncertain. V was clipped by 4 bases and J by 3 bases, with 10 bases between them. Germline V gene data show CDR1 as WNHNN and CDR2 as SYGVQD (reference sequence). The CDR3 length is 13 residues. The CDR3 bases are TGCGCCAGCAGTGGTGCAGCCTGCTACGAGCAGTACTTC. Its protein is CASSGAACYEQYF.

V gene TRBV24-1 combines with J gene TRBJ2-7; TRBD2 is a possible D gene (6 bases). There are 14 residues in the CDR3. Trimming took 5 bases from V and 2 from J, leaving 12 bases between them. Germline assignment: CDR1 KGHDR and CDR2 SFDVKD. CDR3 in amino acids: CATSAWGGPYEQYF. CDR3 sequence (DNA): TGTGCCACCAGTGCTTGGGGAGGACCCTACGAGCAGTACTTC.